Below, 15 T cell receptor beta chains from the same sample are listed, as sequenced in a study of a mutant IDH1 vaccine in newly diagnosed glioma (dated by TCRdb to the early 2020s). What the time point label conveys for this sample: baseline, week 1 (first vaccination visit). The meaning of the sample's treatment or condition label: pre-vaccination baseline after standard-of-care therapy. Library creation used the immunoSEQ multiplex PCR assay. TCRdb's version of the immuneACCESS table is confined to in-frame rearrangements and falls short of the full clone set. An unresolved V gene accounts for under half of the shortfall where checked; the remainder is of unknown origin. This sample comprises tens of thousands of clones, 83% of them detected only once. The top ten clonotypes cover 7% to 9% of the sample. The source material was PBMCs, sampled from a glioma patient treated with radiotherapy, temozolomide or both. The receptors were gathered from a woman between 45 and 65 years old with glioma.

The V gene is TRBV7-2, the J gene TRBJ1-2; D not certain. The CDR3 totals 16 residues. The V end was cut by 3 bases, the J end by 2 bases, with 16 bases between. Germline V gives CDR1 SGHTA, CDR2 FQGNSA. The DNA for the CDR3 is TGTGCCAGCAGCTTTAAAAGCGCTCTAATCAACTATGGCTACACCTTC. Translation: CASSFKSALINYGYTF.

Written as DNA, the CDR3 is TGTGCCAGCAGTGAGAGTTCGTTACAGGGGCTTGCCTATGGCTACACCTTC. It encodes CASSESSLQGLAYGYTF. The chain recombines TRBV2 with TRBJ1-2; 7 nucleotides match TRBD1. V was clipped by 3 bases and J by 4 bases; unmatched bases: 14. The CDR3 has 17 residues. The germline V gene has CDR1 SNHLY and CDR2 FYNNEI.

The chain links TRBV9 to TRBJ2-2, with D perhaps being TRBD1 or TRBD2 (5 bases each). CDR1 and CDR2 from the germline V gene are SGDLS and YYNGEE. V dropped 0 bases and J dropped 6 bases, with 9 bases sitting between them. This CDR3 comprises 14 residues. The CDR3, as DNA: TGTGCCAGCAGCGTAGGGCAGGGAGCCGGGGAGCTGTTTTTT. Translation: CASSVGQGAGELFF.

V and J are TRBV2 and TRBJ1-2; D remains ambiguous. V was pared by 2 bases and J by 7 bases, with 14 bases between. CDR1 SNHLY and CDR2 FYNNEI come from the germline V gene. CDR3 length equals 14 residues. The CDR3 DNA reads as TGTGCCAGCAGTGAAAGGATCGGTTTCAGTGGCTACACCTTC. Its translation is CASSERIGFSGYTF.

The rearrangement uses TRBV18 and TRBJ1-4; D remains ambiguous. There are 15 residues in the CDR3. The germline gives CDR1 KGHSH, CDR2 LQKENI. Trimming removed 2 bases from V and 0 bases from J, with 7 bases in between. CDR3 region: CASSPSGATNEKLFF. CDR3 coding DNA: TGTGCCAGCTCACCATCCGGCGCAACTAATGAAAAACTGTTTTTT.

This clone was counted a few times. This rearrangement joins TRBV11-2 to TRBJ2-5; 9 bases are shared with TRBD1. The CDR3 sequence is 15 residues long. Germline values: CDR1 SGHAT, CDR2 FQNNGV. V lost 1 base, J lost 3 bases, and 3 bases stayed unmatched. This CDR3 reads CASSLGDRGEETQYF. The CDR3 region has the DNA TGTGCCAGCAGCTTAGGTGACAGGGGGGAAGAGACCCAGTACTTC.

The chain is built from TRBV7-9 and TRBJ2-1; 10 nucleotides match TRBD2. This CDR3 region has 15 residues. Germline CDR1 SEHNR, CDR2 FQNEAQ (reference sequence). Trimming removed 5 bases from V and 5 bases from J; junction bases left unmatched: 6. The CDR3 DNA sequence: TGTGCCAGCAGCCTCTCTAGCGGGGGTGACAATGAGCAGTTCTTC. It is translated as CASSLSSGGDNEQFF.

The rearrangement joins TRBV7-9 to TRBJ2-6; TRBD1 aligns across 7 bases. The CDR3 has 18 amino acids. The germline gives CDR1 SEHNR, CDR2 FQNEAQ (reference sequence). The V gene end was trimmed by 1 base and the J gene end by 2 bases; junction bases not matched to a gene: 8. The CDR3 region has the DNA TGTGCCAGCAGCTTAGTTTATACAGGGGAAACTGGGGCCAACGTCCTGACTTTC. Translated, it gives CASSLVYTGETGANVLTF.

Here the CDR3 DNA reads TGTGCCAGCAGTGAAGCAGCTAATGAAAAACTGTTTTTT. Translated: CASSEAANEKLFF. V is TRBV6-1 and J is TRBJ1-4; D gene unclear. The V gene lost 0 bases and the J gene lost 3 bases, with 2 bases spanning the gap. The CDR3 extends over 13 amino acids. Germline V gene data show CDR1 as MNHNS and CDR2 as SASEGT.

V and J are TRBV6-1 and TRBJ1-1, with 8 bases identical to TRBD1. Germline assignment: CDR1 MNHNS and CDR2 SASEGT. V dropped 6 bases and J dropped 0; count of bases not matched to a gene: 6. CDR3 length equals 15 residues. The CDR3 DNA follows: TGTGCCAGCAGCTTTGGACAGGGCATGAACACTGAAGCTTTCTTT. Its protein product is CASSFGQGMNTEAFF.

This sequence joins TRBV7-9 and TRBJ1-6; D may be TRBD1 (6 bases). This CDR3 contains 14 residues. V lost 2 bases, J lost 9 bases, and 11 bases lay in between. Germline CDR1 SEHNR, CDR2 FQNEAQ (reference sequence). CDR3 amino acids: CASSLRDTSSPLHF. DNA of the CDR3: TGTGCCAGCAGCTTAAGGGACACCAGTTCACCCCTCCACTTT.

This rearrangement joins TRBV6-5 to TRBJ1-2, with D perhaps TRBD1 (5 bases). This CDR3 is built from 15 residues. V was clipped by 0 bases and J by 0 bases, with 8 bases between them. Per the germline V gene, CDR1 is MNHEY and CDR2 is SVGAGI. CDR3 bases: TGTGCCAGCAGTTACTCGAGGGGCTCTAACTATGGCTACACCTTC. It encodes CASSYSRGSNYGYTF.

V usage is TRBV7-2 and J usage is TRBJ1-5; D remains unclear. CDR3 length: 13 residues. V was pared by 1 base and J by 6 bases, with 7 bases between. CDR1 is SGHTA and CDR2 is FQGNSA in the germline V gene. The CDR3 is CASSLDRSQPQHF. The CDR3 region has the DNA TGTGCCAGCAGCTTAGATAGGTCTCAGCCCCAGCATTTT.

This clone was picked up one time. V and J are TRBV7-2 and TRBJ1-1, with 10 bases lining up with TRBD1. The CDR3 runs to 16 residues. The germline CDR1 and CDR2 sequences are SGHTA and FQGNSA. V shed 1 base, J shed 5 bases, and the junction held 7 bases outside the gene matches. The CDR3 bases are TGTGCCAGCAGCTTAGTGGGGACAGGGGAGACGACTGAAGCTTTCTTT. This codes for CASSLVGTGETTEAFF. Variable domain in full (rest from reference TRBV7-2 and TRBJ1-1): GAGVSQSPSNKVTEKGKDVELRCDPISGHTALYWYRQSLGQGLEFLIYFQGNSAPDKSGLPSDRFSAERTGGSVSTLTIQRTQQEDSAVYLCASSLVGTGETTEAFFGQGTRLTVV.

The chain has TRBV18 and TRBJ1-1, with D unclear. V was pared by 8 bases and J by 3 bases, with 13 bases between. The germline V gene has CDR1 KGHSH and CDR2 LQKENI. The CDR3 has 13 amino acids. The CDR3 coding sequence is TGTGCCAGCCAGCCGGACGGATACACTGAAGCTTTCTTT. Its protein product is CASQPDGYTEAFF.